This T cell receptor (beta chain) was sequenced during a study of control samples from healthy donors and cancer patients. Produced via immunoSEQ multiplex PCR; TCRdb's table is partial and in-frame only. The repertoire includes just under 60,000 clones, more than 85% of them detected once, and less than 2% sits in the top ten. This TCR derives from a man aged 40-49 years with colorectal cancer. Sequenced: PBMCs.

The CDR3, as DNA: TGCAGCGTTGTGGGTTCTTTGGGGAATGAGCAGTTCTTC. This gives the protein CSVVGSLGNEQFF. The chain is built from TRBV29-1 and TRBJ2-1; D remains unclear. The CDR3 contains 13 residues. The germline V gene encodes CDR1 SQVTM and CDR2 ANQGSEA. Trimming shortened V by 4 bases and J by 7 bases, and 14 bases separated the two germline ends.